This T cell receptor beta chain was identified in a study of CD8+CD57+ T cells in acquired aplastic anemia. On the study more broadly: Sorted CD4+ and CD8+ cell DNA averaged about 3 ug. An average of approximately 11 million reads for CD4+ cells was obtained from healthy donors.

The study's findings and limits: Patients and controls had in common 25 to 35 CD8+ CDR3 sequences. Patients versus controls showed no significant CD8+ Simpson's diversity difference.

Genomic DNA, serving as template, underwent TCR beta VDJ and CDR3 profiling. One entry per CDR3 protein results from TCRdb running MiXCR on the reads. Among under 200,000 distinct CDR3 sequences listed, under 75% were seen once. A remark on this clonotype: Its antigen is not known.

Germline assignment: CDR1 ENHRY and CDR2 SYGVKD. The germline V and J ends were trimmed by 8 bases and 2 bases, with 13 bases remaining between them. CDR3 length: 13 residues. This TCR was sampled from a human donor in good health. Sequencing used sorted CD4+, CD8+, or CD8+CD57+ T cells (not recorded which) from PBMCs. The J gene is TRBJ2-7, the V gene TRBV10-3; D perhaps matches TRBD1 (6 bases). The CDR3 sequence: CAIRAGQPYEQYF. The CDR3 region has the DNA TGTGCCATCCGCGCCGGACAGCCCTACGAGCAGTACTTC.